This T cell receptor (beta chain) derives from a study of OX40 agonist ivuxolimab in advanced cancers. General study points: At doses 0.1 to 3.0 mg/kg, CD4+ and CD8+ clones expanded.

The germline CDR1 and CDR2 sequences are SGHDT and YYEEEE. Germline trimming cut 0 bases from V and 2 bases from J; bases unmatched to any gene: 9. This CDR3 has 18 amino acids. This clone came up a few times. As yet, its antigen is unknown. This table comes from immunoSEQ multiplex PCR, and its TCRdb copy is limited to in-frame clones, with some not included. The sample carries 60,000 or so clones, 84% recorded once. Sequenced material: CD4+ or CD8+ T cells sorted from blood, taken in a trial of the OX40 agonist ivuxolimab. The chain joins TRBV5-6 to TRBJ2-3; the match to TRBD2 covers 10 bases. The clonotype was recovered from an adult with an advanced solid tumor such as melanoma, head and neck, liver or kidney cancer. The CDR3: CASSLALAGRTVTDTQYF. The CDR3 bases are TGTGCCAGCAGCTTGGCACTAGCGGGGAGAACCGTCACAGATACGCAGTATTTT. Full variable domain (remainder filled in from reference TRBV5-6 and TRBJ2-3): DAGVTQSPTHLIKTRGQQVTLRCSPKSGHDTVSWYQQALGQGPQFIFQYYEEEERQRGNFPDRFSGHQFPNYSSELNVNALLLGDSALYLCASSLALAGRTVTDTQYFGPGTRLTVL.